This T cell receptor (beta chain) was recovered during a study of blood T cell repertoires in COVID-19. As for the study in general: Italy, Spain and the United States were the sources of the convalescent and acute COVID-19 samples. Sample material is recorded as cDNA or gDNA derived from T cells, B-cell-depleted T cells, or PBMCs.

Germline V CDR1 and CDR2: SGHNT, YENEEA. CDR3 size: 17 residues. V was trimmed by 2 bases and J by 3 bases, leaving 20 bases between them. Produced via immunoSEQ multiplex PCR; TCRdb's table is partial and in-frame only. Among around 270,000 clones, over 75% were seen once, and the ten largest hold around 3%. J is TRBJ2-7 and V is TRBV11-3; a weak D match, TRBD1 (6 bases). Sample: PBMCs or T cells enriched from blood (not recorded which). This sequence was found in a woman aged 35 to 49 who had been exposed to COVID-19. Written as DNA, the CDR3 is TGTGCCAGCAGCTTAATTGCAGGGGCAGCTGCAAGCTACGAGCAGTACGTC. Encoded protein: CASSLIAGAAASYEQYV.